The 29 T cell receptor beta chains below all came from one sample that was sequenced in a study of cytomegalovirus exposure and HLA in healthy donors. With 60 Vbeta and 13 Jbeta primers, the PCR was carried out. The protocol was immunoSEQ multiplex PCR, while the TCRdb copy is restricted to in-frame clones and leaves out a portion. The sample includes approximately 110,000 clones. The sample taken for sequencing was PBMCs. All receptors derive from a man aged 40-49 years in good health and CMV-seronegative.

The DNA for the CDR3 is TGCAGCGTCGTTAGACAGGGGGCTCCCCGCACAGATACGCAGTATTTT. Translating it yields CSVVRQGAPRTDTQYF. V and J are TRBV29-1 and TRBJ2-3; 10 bases agree with TRBD1. The CDR3 consists of 16 residues. Germline loops: CDR1 SQVTM, CDR2 ANQGSEA. With V trimmed by 6 bases and J by 1 base, 10 bases remained unmatched.

The chain has TRBV28 and TRBJ2-5, with TRBD2 as a possible D gene (6 bases). The CDR3 has 15 residues. The V gene lost 7 bases and the J gene lost 5 bases, with 20 bases spanning the gap. Germline CDR1 is MDHEN and CDR2 is SYDVKM. CDR3: CASTREAAGRETQYF. CDR3 nucleotides: TGTGCCAGCACCCGGGAAGCGGCGGGAAGGGAGACCCAGTACTTC.

The chain recombines TRBV7-8 with TRBJ1-1; the D is unclear. V was pared by 4 bases and J by 4 bases, with 16 bases between. Germline V CDR1 and CDR2: SGHVS, FQNEAQ. The CDR3 loop spans 15 amino acids. The CDR3 nucleotides read TGTGCCAGCAGCTCATCCCTCGGGGATGGCACTGAAGCTTTCTTT. Translating it yields CASSSSLGDGTEAFF.

The chain has TRBV6-1 and TRBJ1-3; 9 bases match TRBD1. Unmatched junction bases numbered 3, after V lost 3 bases and J lost 0 bases. The germline gives CDR1 MNHNS, CDR2 SASEGT. The CDR3 has 16 amino acids. CDR3 region: CASSDQTGGSGNTIYF. The CDR3 coding sequence is TGTGCCAGCAGTGACCAGACAGGGGGCTCTGGAAACACCATATATTTT.

CDR3 residues: CASSLWGGERDTQYF. DNA for the CDR3: TGCGCCAGCAGCTTGTGGGGGGGGGAGAGAGATACGCAGTATTTT. This chain joins TRBV5-1 and TRBJ2-3, with 7 positions matching TRBD2. The germline V gene encodes CDR1 SGHRS and CDR2 YFSETQ. The ends lost 1 base at V and 5 bases at J; junction bases unmatched: 7. This CDR3 has 15 amino acids.

The chain couples TRBV7-8 to TRBJ2-5; 12 nucleotides align to TRBD2. This CDR3 comprises 16 residues. Unmatched junction bases numbered 4, after V lost 5 bases and J lost 0 bases. Germline values: CDR1 SGHVS, CDR2 FQNEAQ. The chain's CDR3 is CASSRTSGANQETQYF. DNA for the CDR3: TGTGCCAGCAGCCGGACTAGCGGGGCCAACCAAGAGACCCAGTACTTC.

This chain joins TRBV30 and TRBJ2-7, with TRBD2 matching over 7 bases. The ends lost 4 bases at V and 0 bases at J; junction bases unmatched: 12. This CDR3 spans 16 amino acids. Germline V gene data show CDR1 as GTSNPN and CDR2 as SVGIG (reference sequence). The CDR3 region is CAWNLGSGTSSYEQYF. DNA of the CDR3: TGTGCCTGGAACCTAGGGAGCGGGACTTCCTCCTACGAGCAGTACTTC. The full variable domain, with the rest looked up from reference TRBV30 and TRBJ2-7, is SQTIHQWPATLVQPVGSPLSLECTVEGTSNPNLYWYRQAAGRGLQLLFYSVGIGQISSEVPQNLSASRPQDRQFILSSKKLLLSDSGFYLCAWNLGSGTSSYEQYFGPGTRLTVT.

The chain joins TRBV19 to TRBJ1-3; 7 bases match TRBD1. After removal of 8 bases from V and 2 bases from J, the junction contained 9 bases not matched to a gene. The CDR3 extends over 15 amino acids. CDR1 and CDR2 from the germline V gene are LNHDA and SQIVND (reference sequence). The DNA for the CDR3 is TGTGCCAGTTCTACAGGGGTCTCGCCTGGAAACACCATATATTTT. Translating gives CASSTGVSPGNTIYF.

The chain combines TRBV28 with TRBJ1-2, with D possibly being TRBD1 (5 bases). There are 17 residues in the CDR3. Trimming stripped 6 bases from V and 3 bases from J, with 23 bases between. Germline V gene data show CDR1 as MDHEN and CDR2 as SYDVKM. In DNA form, the CDR3 reads TGTGCCAGCAGCCCGGTAGAGGGGCAGGGAGGCTACTATGGCTACACCTTC. It yields the protein CASSPVEGQGGYYGYTF.

The chain combines TRBV30 with TRBJ1-3; no clear D. Germline V gene sequence: CDR1 GTSNPN, CDR2 SVGIG (reference sequence). Trimming removed 1 base from V and 1 base from J, with 11 bases in between. CDR3 size: 15 residues. The CDR3 DNA sequence: TGTGCCTGGAGTGCCAGGAGGCCTTCTGGAAACACCATATATTTT. Its protein product is CAWSARRPSGNTIYF.

This chain uses TRBV30 with TRBJ1-4; no clear D gene. Germline CDR1 is GTSNPN and CDR2 is SVGIG (reference sequence). CDR3 size: 12 residues. V gave up 3 bases and J gave up 7 bases, with 9 bases separating them. CDR3 loop: CAWSRLREKLFF. The CDR3 DNA follows: TGTGCCTGGAGCAGGCTTCGTGAAAAACTGTTTTTT.

In DNA form, the CDR3 reads TGTGCCAGCAGTCTAGGAGGGGAGGGGAACACTGAAGCTTTCTTT. The encoded protein is CASSLGGEGNTEAFF. This rearrangement joins TRBV6-1 to TRBJ1-1; the D gene is possibly TRBD1 (5 bases). The CDR3 extends over 15 amino acids. Deletions cut 5 bases from V and 1 base from J, with 14 bases between. The germline CDR1 and CDR2 sequences are MNHNS and SASEGT.

The CDR3 DNA reads TGTGCCAGCAGCTCCTTAGCGGGAGGATCTGAGACCCAGTACTTC. Translated: CASSSLAGGSETQYF. The chain carries TRBV7-6 and TRBJ2-5, with TRBD2 matching 10 bases. With V trimmed by 4 bases and J by 5 bases, 7 bases remained unmatched. The germline V gene encodes CDR1 SGHVS and CDR2 FNYEAQ. This CDR3 spans 15 amino acids.

The rearrangement uses TRBV25-1 and TRBJ1-5, with a tentative D call TRBD1 (5 bases). V was pared by 6 bases and J by 0 bases, with 9 bases between. The CDR3 contains 14 residues. Germline V gene data show CDR1 as MGHDK and CDR2 as SYGVNS. The CDR3 region is CASSPTDSNQPQHF. CDR3 sequence (DNA): TGTGCCAGCAGCCCGACAGATAGCAATCAGCCCCAGCATTTT.

The chain couples TRBV9 to TRBJ2-6; TRBD1 agrees at 11 bases. Germline values: CDR1 SGDLS, CDR2 YYNGEE. Unmatched junction bases numbered 8, after V lost 3 bases and J lost 0 bases. There are 19 residues in the CDR3. The CDR3 DNA sequence: TGTGCCAGCAGCGCCGGGACAGGGGGTGATCCCTCTGGGGCCAACGTCCTGACTTTC. Amino acid sequence: CASSAGTGGDPSGANVLTF.

The DNA of the CDR3 is TGTGCCTGGAGTGTAGGGGGTGGGGGTACTGAAGCTTTCTTT. It yields the protein CAWSVGGGGTEAFF. V gene TRBV30 combines with J gene TRBJ1-1; D may be TRBD1 (6 bases). Germline assignment: CDR1 GTSNPN and CDR2 SVGIG (reference sequence). The CDR3 is made up of 14 amino acids. Trimming left V 0 bases short and J 5 bases short, with 13 bases between.

This sequence joins TRBV5-4 and TRBJ2-7; 8 nucleotides match TRBD2. The trim removed 0 bases at V and 9 bases at J, leaving 5 bases unmatched. The length of the CDR3 is 13 residues. CDR1 is SGHNT, CDR2 YYREEE, per germline (reference sequence). The CDR3 coding sequence is TGTGCCAGCAGCTTGGGGATGGGACTAGGGCAGTACTTC. Its translation is CASSLGMGLGQYF. Combining the CDR3 with reference TRBV5-4 and TRBJ2-7 gives the whole variable domain ETGVTQSPTHLIKTRGQQVTLRCSSQSGHNTVSWYQQALGQGPQFIFQYYREEENGRGNFPPRFSGLQFPNYSSELNVNALELDDSALYLCASSLGMGLGQYFGPGTRLTVT.

The chain joins TRBV2 to TRBJ1-1; D possibly corresponds to TRBD1 (5 bases). This CDR3 comprises 13 residues. The germline V and J ends were trimmed by 8 bases and 1 base, with 11 bases remaining between them. CDR1 SNHLY and CDR2 FYNNEI come from the germline V gene. Here the CDR3 DNA reads TGTGCCAGCCTCGTGGGGCCGAACACTGAAGCTTTCTTT. Its translation is CASLVGPNTEAFF.

This chain connects TRBV5-1 to TRBJ2-7, with 7 bases matching TRBD1. Per the germline V gene, CDR1 is SGHRS and CDR2 is YFSETQ. The CDR3 runs to 15 residues. With V trimmed by 4 bases and J by 1 base, 8 bases remained unmatched. The DNA of the CDR3 is TGCGCCAGCAGCCGGACAGGAGGCCCATCCTACGAGCAGTACTTC. This translates into CASSRTGGPSYEQYF.

V and J are TRBV7-9 and TRBJ2-7; TRBD1 matches 9 bases. The germline V gene has CDR1 SEHNR and CDR2 FQNEAQ (reference sequence). This CDR3 region has 17 residues. The V segment lost 5 bases and the J segment 4 bases; nucleotides outside the gene matches: 15. CDR3 region: CASSTLPIPGQGYEQYF. For the CDR3, the DNA is TGTGCCAGCAGCACTTTACCGATTCCGGGACAGGGTTACGAGCAGTACTTC.

This chain connects TRBV2 to TRBJ2-2, with 10 bases aligning to TRBD2. CDR3 length: 15 residues. Per the germline V gene, CDR1 is SNHLY and CDR2 is FYNNEI. The V and J ends lost 8 bases and 2 bases, in that order; junction bases with no gene match: 5. CDR3 protein: CASRGLAPNTGELFF. Written as DNA, the CDR3 is TGTGCCAGCCGGGGACTAGCGCCCAACACCGGGGAGCTGTTTTTT.

V and J are TRBV25-1 and TRBJ2-7, with D unclear. The CDR3 has 13 residues. The V gene lost 0 bases and the J gene lost 5 bases, with 8 bases spanning the gap. From germline, CDR1 is MGHDK and CDR2 SYGVNS. The CDR3 nucleotides are TGTGCCAGCAGTGAATATATAGTTCACGAGCAGTACTTC. Protein sequence: CASSEYIVHEQYF.

The CDR3 region has the DNA TGTGCCAGCAGCTTAGGCCGCACTAGCTTCGAGCAGTACTTC. Protein product: CASSLGRTSFEQYF. The chain has TRBV13 and TRBJ2-7; weak D call: TRBD2 (6 bases). CDR1 PRHDT and CDR2 FYEKMQ come from the germline V gene (reference sequence). The CDR3 totals 14 residues. Deletions cut 0 bases from V and 6 bases from J, with 12 bases between.

For the CDR3, the DNA is TGCGCCAGCAGCCTCGGGACTAGCGGATACGAGCAGTACTTC. It codes for CASSLGTSGYEQYF. The chain carries TRBV4-1 and TRBJ2-5; TRBD2 agrees at 11 bases. The end of the DNA aligns better with TRBJ2-7, so the J call may be wrong. The V gene's germline CDR1 is MGHRA and CDR2 YSYEKL. This CDR3 spans 14 amino acids.

The chain recombines TRBV19 with TRBJ1-2; D call uncertain. Per the germline V gene, CDR1 is LNHDA and CDR2 is SQIVND (reference sequence). There are 12 residues in the CDR3. V was cut by 5 bases and J by 7 bases, with 11 bases left in between. The CDR3 loop is CASSFPGFGYTF. As DNA, the CDR3 is TGTGCCAGTAGTTTTCCGGGGTTTGGCTACACCTTC. Based on the CDR3 plus reference TRBV19 and TRBJ1-2, the full variable domain is DGGITQSPKYLFRKEGQNVTLSCEQNLNHDAMYWYRQDPGQGLRLIYYSQIVNDFQKGDIAEGYSVSREKKESFPLTVTSAQKNPTAFYLCASSFPGFGYTFGSGTRLTVV.

The chain employs TRBV30 and TRBJ2-3, with TRBD2 matching 7 bases. J gave up 5 bases and V 4 bases, and 6 bases lay outside the gene matches. Germline V CDR1 and CDR2: GTSNPN, SVGIG (reference sequence). This CDR3 is 13 amino acids long. DNA for the CDR3: TGTGCCTGGATAGCAGCGGGGCTAGATACGCAGTATTTT. Protein sequence: CAWIAAGLDTQYF. The whole variable domain, remainder taken from reference TRBV30 and TRBJ2-3, is SQTIHQWPATLVQPVGSPLSLECTVEGTSNPNLYWYRQAAGRGLQLLFYSVGIGQISSEVPQNLSASRPQDRQFILSSKKLLLSDSGFYLCAWIAAGLDTQYFGPGTRLTVL.

The chain carries TRBV9 and TRBJ2-5; 7 bases are a match to TRBD1. The trim removed 5 bases at V and 5 bases at J, leaving 12 bases unmatched. The CDR3 consists of 15 residues. Germline V gene data show CDR1 as SGDLS and CDR2 as YYNGEE. The CDR3 is CASSPTGVQAETQYF. DNA of the CDR3: TGTGCCAGCAGTCCCACAGGGGTTCAAGCGGAGACCCAGTACTTC. Using reference TRBV9 and TRBJ2-5 for the parts outside the CDR3, the full variable domain is DSGVTQTPKHLITATGQRVTLRCSPRSGDLSVYWYQQSLDQGLQFLIQYYNGEERAKGNILERFSAQQFPDLHSELNLSSLELGDSALYFCASSPTGVQAETQYFGPGTRLLVL.

J is TRBJ2-1 and V is TRBV5-6, with D uncertain. V gave up 4 bases and J gave up 4 bases, with 18 bases separating them. Germline assignment: CDR1 SGHDT and CDR2 YYEEEE. The CDR3 length is 16 residues. Here the CDR3 reads CASSGIYSSRYNEQFF. The DNA for the CDR3 is TGTGCCAGCAGCGGAATATATAGCAGCCGGTACAATGAGCAGTTCTTC.

The CDR3 coding sequence is TGTGCCAGCAGCGTCCCCGGACTAGCGGTGAGCTCCTACGAGCAGTACTTC. It is translated as CASSVPGLAVSSYEQYF. The gene calls are TRBV11-2 and TRBJ2-7; 10 bases line up with TRBD2. CDR1 is SGHAT, CDR2 FQNNGV, per germline. Trimming cost V 5 bases and J 0 bases; bases outside gene matches: 10. The CDR3 contains 17 residues.